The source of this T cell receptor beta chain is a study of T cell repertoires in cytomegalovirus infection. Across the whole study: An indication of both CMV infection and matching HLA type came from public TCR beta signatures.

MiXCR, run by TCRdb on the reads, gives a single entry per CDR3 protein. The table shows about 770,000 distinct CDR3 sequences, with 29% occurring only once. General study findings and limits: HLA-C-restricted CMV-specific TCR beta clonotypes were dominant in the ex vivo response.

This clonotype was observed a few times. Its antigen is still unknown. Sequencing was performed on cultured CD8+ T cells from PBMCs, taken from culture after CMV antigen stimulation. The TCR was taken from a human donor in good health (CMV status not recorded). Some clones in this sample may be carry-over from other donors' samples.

The DNA of the CDR3 is TGTGCCACCAGCAGAGCTACTTCTCTCGTGGATACGCAGTATTTT. Translating it yields CATSRATSLVDTQYF. The chain is built from TRBV15 and TRBJ2-3, with unresolved D. The germline gives CDR1 LNHNV, CDR2 YYDKDF (reference sequence). V was shortened by 1 base and J by 6 bases, with 14 bases between the two germline ends. The CDR3 length is 15 residues.